This TCR beta chain was sequenced in a study of T cells in Graves' hyperthyroidism and ophthalmopathy. Study context: The authors collected peripheral blood at initial diagnosis, before any treatment.

Diagnosis of hyperthyroidism was new in patients aged 18 to 65, and its duration was under 2 months. Uncontrolled infection, other autoimmune disease, pregnancy or lactation excluded patients. RNA transcripts yielded amplified TCR beta CDR3 regions. The HTBI set primed first-round TCR CDR3 RT-PCR. TCRdb passed the multiplex PCR reads through MiXCR, listing each CDR3 protein once. The profile shows around 450,000 distinct CDR3 sequences, approximately 14% of them singletons. As to this clonotype: As yet, its antigen is unknown.

Points from the study as a whole: Stable hyperthyroidism was told apart from ophthalmopathy by a model built on 13 V-J features.

CDR3 size: 18 residues. The trim removed 1 base at V and 5 bases at J, leaving 11 bases unmatched. CDR1 and CDR2 from the germline V gene are LGHDT and YNNKEL (reference sequence). Sequencing used blood. This TCR was sampled from a young woman with Graves' hyperthyroidism. The genes are TRBV3-1 and TRBJ2-2, with 9 bases that match TRBD2. Here the CDR3 reads CASSQVKTSGGRTGELFF. Here the CDR3 DNA reads TGTGCCAGCAGCCAAGTAAAGACGAGCGGGGGGAGGACCGGGGAGCTGTTTTTT.